The TCR beta chain described here comes from a study of T cells after yellow fever vaccination. Overall study context: With SMART-Seq v4 Ultra Low Input, the fractions containing low cell numbers were prepared.

They built TCR cDNA with 5'RACE template switching, a step that put in a universal primer site and UMIs. TCRdb reprocessed the 5' RACE reads via MiXCR and lists one record per CDR3 protein. The sample yields 110,000 to 150,000 distinct CDR3 sequences, under 8% seen once. Overall study results and limits: Most clones from primary vaccination resurfaced after the booster (around 97% CD4, 88% CD8). A minor fraction of clonotypes spanned both CD4 and CD8 compartments.

The CDR3 extends over 13 amino acids. V shed 7 bases and J shed 3 bases, with 16 bases lying between them. Germline values: CDR1 DFQATT, CDR2 SNEGSKA (reference sequence). This clonotype was seen only a few times. The antigen is undetermined. The receptor was isolated from a man aged 30 to 39 who received the YFV17D yellow fever vaccine. The chain carries TRBV20-1 and TRBJ2-7; tentative D call: TRBD1 (6 bases). The sequencing used CD4+ T cells sorted from PBMCs, collected 10 days after the yellow fever booster vaccination. CDR3 in DNA: TGCAGTGTTCCGGACAGATCCTACTACGAGCAGTACTTC. Its translation: CSVPDRSYYEQYF.